This note documents a single T cell receptor beta chain sequence. What it binds is not known. Having surgery to correct congenital heart defects, healthy Finnish infants acted as the donors. The data originate from a study of human thymus T cells. Libraries were prepared by immunoSEQ multiplex PCR; TCRdb keeps only in-frame clonotypes and omits some of them. The sample records roughly 54,000 clones, 90% to 95% being singletons. Overall study results and limits: V and J genes seemed to be used with bias in thymic and blood repertoires.

The source is a boy in the first two years of life with a congenital heart defect but otherwise immunologically healthy. The sequenced material came from blood.

CDR3 nucleotides: TGTGCCAGCAGCTTACTAGAAGAGACCCAGTACTTC. It codes for CASSLLEETQYF. The V and J genes are TRBV11-2 and TRBJ2-5; D call uncertain. The V gene lost 2 bases and the J gene lost 3 bases, with 4 bases spanning the gap. The CDR3 spans 12 residues. The V gene's germline CDR1 is SGHAT and CDR2 FQNNGV. The entire variable domain, with the rest obtained from reference TRBV11-2 and TRBJ2-5, is as follows: EAGVAQSPRYKIIEKRQSVAFWCNPISGHATLYWYQQILGQGPKLLIQFQNNGVVDDSQLPKDRFSAERLKGVDSTLKIQPAKLEDSAVYLCASSLLEETQYFGPGTRLLVL.